This T cell receptor (beta chain) was recovered during a study of cytomegalovirus exposure and HLA in healthy donors. The CDR3 is 15 amino acids. The germline CDR1 and CDR2 sequences are MGHRA and YSYEKL. Trimming took off 4 bases at V and 2 bases at J, with 15 bases between the two ends. Study-wide points: In vitro experiments confirmed that a few CMV-associated chains were specific for CMV antigens.

Details on this clone: The antigen is unknown.

The PCR had 60 Vbeta and 13 Jbeta primers. The method was immunoSEQ multiplex PCR; TCRdb's version includes in-frame clones alone and lacks a portion of them. The sample consists of around 100,000 clones, approximately 81% of them appearing once. This receptor was taken from a woman aged 18-30 years in good health and CMV-seropositive. The sequenced sample was PBMCs. The chain carries TRBV4-1 and TRBJ2-7, with D tentatively TRBD1 (6 bases). The CDR3 DNA reads TGCGCCAGCAGCCTCGCCCAGGGGACCCCCTACGAGCAGTACTTC. Protein: CASSLAQGTPYEQYF.